This T cell receptor beta chain was recorded in a study of blood T cell repertoires in COVID-19. Study details: Collection of acute and convalescent COVID-19 samples took place in the United States, Italy and Spain.

This clone was seen more than once but under ten times. How the authors handled the data: Amplification with reference gene primers provided the estimates of nucleated cell counts. This table comes from immunoSEQ multiplex PCR, and its TCRdb copy is limited to in-frame clones, with some not included. For V, J and clone size, that table is used; D and trimming come from the DNA. The table records about 35,000 clones, under 90% of them present only once. The CDR3 has 14 residues. Trimming removed 0 bases from V and 2 bases from J; junction bases left unmatched: 2. In germline, CDR1 is SGDLS, CDR2 YYNGEE.

Material: peripheral blood. This clonotype was obtained from a man between 45 and 60 years old with acute or convalescent COVID-19. The rearrangement uses TRBV9 and TRBJ2-7; 7 nucleotides match TRBD2. Here the CDR3 DNA reads TGTGCCAGCAGCGTAGGCGGGGGAACCTACGAGCAGTACTTC. This gives the protein CASSVGGGTYEQYF.